A few counts support the clone carrying this TCR beta chain. The target antigen is unknown. The data were obtained in a study of regulatory T cells in long-lasting Graves disease. Study-level background: A definition of persistent Graves' disease required over 5 years of antithyroid drugs plus positive TSH receptor antibodies. Study-level points and caveats: Limited sample numbers may have lowered accuracy. The work looked only at peripheral blood and did not look at thyroid tissue.

Trimming left V 9 bases short and J 6 bases short, with 11 bases between. CDR3 length equals 11 residues. Germline CDR1 reads MNHNS; CDR2 reads SASEGT. Investigators prepared the TCR beta libraries by applying iRepertoire HTBI primers and Arm-PCR of CDR3 regions. TCRdb recomputed calls from the multiplex PCR reads with MiXCR, one row per CDR3 protein. The table shows roughly 500,000 distinct CDR3 sequences, with about 20% occurring only once. Time point meaning: persistent/refractory GD, antithyroid drugs over 5 years with positive TRAb. The authors made the TCR library using RNA they extracted from PBMCs. In Xi'an, China, an endocrinology department was the source of patients.

The origin of this receptor is a female donor with Graves disease. The sample was peripheral blood mononuclear cells (PBMCs), taken when the disease was refractory, from a patient treated with antithyroid drugs. The chain has TRBV6-1 and TRBJ2-5; D remains ambiguous. The CDR3 DNA reads as TGTGCCAGTAAGGTTGGGCAGACCCAGTACTTC. Translating gives CASKVGQTQYF.